The rows below give T cell receptor beta chains drawn from one sample of a study of Graves' ophthalmopathy and Graves' hyperthyroidism. MiXCR, applied by TCRdb to the multiplex PCR reads, yields one record per CDR3 protein. The table has 200,000 to 250,000 distinct CDR3 sequences, roughly 21% seen once. The sample consisted of peripheral blood. The origin of the receptors is a woman aged 45-65 years with Graves' ophthalmopathy. Both conserved end residues are part of each CDR3. A D gene is named only where the DNA matches it firmly. Rows may omit the clone size; those that give it use once, few, many or a size class.

>TRBJ2-7|TRBD1|TRBV19|many
CASSSRQGVYEQYF
TGTGCCAGTAGTTCCCGGCAGGGGGTCTACGAGCAGTACTTC
>TRBJ2-7|TRBD1|TRBV7-9|many
CASSSDRASSYEQYF
TGTGCCAGCAGCTCCGACAGGGCAAGCTCCTACGAGCAGTACTTC
>TRBJ2-5|TRBD1|TRBV18|NA
CASSPIRGRGPETQYF
TGTGCCAGCTCACCAATAAGGGGGCGAGGGCCAGAGACCCAGTACTTC
>TRBJ2-7|NA|TRBV7-2|many
CASSLGSSDTGYEQYF
TGTGCCAGCAGCTTAGGTTCTAGCGACACTGGCTACGAGCAGTACTTC
>TRBJ2-2|NA|TRBV3-1|few
CASSQDSGPGELFF
TGTGCCAGCAGCCAAGATTCGGGGCCCGGGGAGCTGTTTTTT
>TRBJ1-6|TRBD1|TRBV5-8|many
CASRIGQGVSPLHF
TGTGCCAGCAGGATTGGACAGGGGGTATCCCCCCTCCACTTT
>TRBJ2-7|TRBD2|TRBV6-1|many
CGTSGSGYEQYF
TGTGGCACTAGCGGGAGTGGGTACGAGCAGTACTTC
>TRBJ2-7|TRBD1|TRBV12-5|NA
CASGPSAQWDSYEQYF
TGTGCTAGTGGTCCCTCCGCCCAGTGGGACAGCTACGAGCAGTACTTC
>TRBJ2-5|NA|TRBV6-2/TRBV6-3|NA
CASSPTGTQETQYF
TGTGCCAGCAGCCCTACCGGGACACAAGAGACCCAGTACTTC
>TRBJ1-4|NA|TRBV6-1|NA
CASRLWATNEKLFF
TGTGCCAGCAGGCTTTGGGCAACTAATGAAAAACTGTTTTTT
>TRBJ2-6|TRBD1|TRBV27|few
CASRGLGTGASSGANVLTF
TGTGCCAGCAGGGGTCTTGGGACAGGGGCGTCCTCTGGGGCCAACGTCCTGACTTTC
>TRBJ2-7|TRBD2|TRBV7-2|many
CASRFSGRGEQYF
TGTGCCAGCAGATTTAGCGGGAGGGGCGAGCAGTACTTC
>TRBJ1-2|TRBD1|TRBV4-1|NA
CASSLRTGGADGYTF
TGCGCCAGCAGCCTGCGGACAGGGGGCGCGGATGGCTACACCTTC
>TRBJ2-4|TRBD1|TRBV12-3/TRBV12-4|many
CASSRDSDDIQYF
TGTGCCAGCAGTCGGGACAGCGATGACATTCAGTACTTC